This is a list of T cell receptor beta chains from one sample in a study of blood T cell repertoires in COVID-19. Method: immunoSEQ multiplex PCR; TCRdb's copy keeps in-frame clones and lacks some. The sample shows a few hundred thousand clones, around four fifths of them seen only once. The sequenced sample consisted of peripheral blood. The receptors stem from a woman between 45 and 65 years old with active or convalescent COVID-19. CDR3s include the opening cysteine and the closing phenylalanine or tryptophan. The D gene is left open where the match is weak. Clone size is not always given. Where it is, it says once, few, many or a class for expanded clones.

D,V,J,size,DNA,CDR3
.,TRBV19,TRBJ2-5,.,TGTGCCAGTAGCGTCTCTAGAGGAGAGACCCAGTACTTC,CASSVSRGETQYF
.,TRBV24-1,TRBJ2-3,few,TGTGCCACCAGTGATTTGCCGGACAGCTTCACAGATACGCAGTATTTT,CATSDLPDSFTDTQYF
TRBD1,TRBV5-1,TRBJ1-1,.,TGCGCCAGCAGCCCTCGGACAGGGAGCACTGAAGCTTTCTTT,CASSPRTGSTEAFF
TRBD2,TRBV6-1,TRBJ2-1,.,TGTGCCAGCAGTGAAGCGCTAGCGGGCTACAATGAGCAGTTCTTC,CASSEALAGYNEQFF
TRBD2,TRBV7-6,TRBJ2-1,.,TGTGCCAGCAGCCCAATAGCGGGAGCCTACAATGAGCAGTTCTTC,CASSPIAGAYNEQFF
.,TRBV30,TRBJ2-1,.,TGTGCCTGGAGTCCCGGGACAACCAAGCAGTTCTTC,CAWSPGTTKQFF
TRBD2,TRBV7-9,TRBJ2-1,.,TGTGCCAGCAGCCCTTCGGCGACTAGCGTGTACAATGAGCAGTTCTTC,CASSPSATSVYNEQFF
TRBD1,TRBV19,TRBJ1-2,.,TGTGCCAGTAGTCCTGACGGGACAGGGGGATATGGCTACACCTTC,CASSPDGTGGYGYTF
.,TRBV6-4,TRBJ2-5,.,TGTGCCAGCAGTGACTGTGTCCGGGGTGGGGAGACCCAGTACTTC,CASSDCVRGGETQYF
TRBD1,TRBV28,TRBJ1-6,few,TGTGCCAGCAGAATTGGACAGGCCGGCTGGAATTCACCCCTCCACTTT,CASRIGQAGWNSPLHF
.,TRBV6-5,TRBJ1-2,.,TGTGCCAGCAGGGCGGGAGCACATACCTATGGCTACACCTTC,CASRAGAHTYGYTF
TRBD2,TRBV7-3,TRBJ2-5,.,TGTGCCAGCAGCACTAGCGGGAGGGAGACCCAGTACTTC,CASSTSGRETQYF
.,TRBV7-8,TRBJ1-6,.,TGTGCCAGCAGCTTCGGGGGTAATTCACCCCTCCACTTT,CASSFGGNSPLHF
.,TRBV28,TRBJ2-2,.,TGTGCCAGCAGTTTAGTTCAGGGGCAATCCACCGGGGAGCTGTTTTTT,CASSLVQGQSTGELFF
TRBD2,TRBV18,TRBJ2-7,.,TGTGCCAGCTCACCACCCATCACACAGCGGGAGGACTCCTACGAGCAGTACTTC,CASSPPITQREDSYEQYF
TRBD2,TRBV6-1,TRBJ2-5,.,TGTGCCAGCAGTGAATGGCGGGAGGGCTGGGGGGAGACCCAGTACTTC,CASSEWREGWGETQYF
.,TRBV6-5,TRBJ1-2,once,TGTGCCAGCAAATTCGCCAGGGAAGGCAATGGCTACACCTTC,CASKFAREGNGYTF
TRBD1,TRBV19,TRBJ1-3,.,TGTGCCAGTAACAGGGGCATGTACCCTGGAAACACCATATATTTT,CASNRGMYPGNTIYF
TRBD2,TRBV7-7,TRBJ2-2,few,TGTGCTAGCAGCCTTTTAGCGGGAGGGCCTTCCGCGAACACCGGGGAGCTGTTTTTT,CASSLLAGGPSANTGELFF
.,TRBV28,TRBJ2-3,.,TGTGCCAGCAGTTTGGAGACGGCCACAGATACGCAGTATTTT,CASSLETATDTQYF
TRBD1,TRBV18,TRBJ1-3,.,TGTGCCAGCTCACCAGTGGACAGGGGGTTTCATGGAAACACCATATATTTT,CASSPVDRGFHGNTIYF
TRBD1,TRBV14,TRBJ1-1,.,TGTGCCAGCAGCTTTTGGACAGGGTTGAACACTGAAGCTTTCTTT,CASSFWTGLNTEAFF
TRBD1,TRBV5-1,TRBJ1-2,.,TGCGCCAGCAGCTCGGGACAGGTTCTGAACTATGGCTACACCTTC,CASSSGQVLNYGYTF
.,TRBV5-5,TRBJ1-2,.,TGTGCCAGCAGCGAGGGACTCATTGAGGACTACACCTTC,CASSEGLIEDYTF
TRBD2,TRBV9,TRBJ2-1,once,TGTGCCAGCAGCCCGAAGACCCCGGGACTAGCGGACCACAATGAGCAGTTCTTC,CASSPKTPGLADHNEQFF
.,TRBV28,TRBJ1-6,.,TGTGCCAGCAGGGGTCATACAGACCGTTTCCTCCACTTT,CASRGHTDRFLHF
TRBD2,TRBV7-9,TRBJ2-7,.,TGTGCCAGCAGCTTTCGGACTAGCGGGAGAGAAAAGTCCTACGAGCAGTACTTC,CASSFRTSGREKSYEQYF
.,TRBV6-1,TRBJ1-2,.,TGTGCCAGCAGTGATGGGGGGGCGCGAAGGAACTATGGCTACACCTTC,CASSDGGARRNYGYTF
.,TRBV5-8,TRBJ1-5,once,TGTGCCAGCAGCACTTGGGTGAACAGGGATCTAGGTCAGCCCCAGCATTTT,CASSTWVNRDLGQPQHF
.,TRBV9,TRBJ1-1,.,TGTGCCAGCAGCGTAGCACCGGCAGGCACTGAAGCTTTCTTT,CASSVAPAGTEAFF
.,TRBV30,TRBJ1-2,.,TGTGCCTGGAGTCCTGGGACAATCAACTATGGCTACACCTTC,CAWSPGTINYGYTF
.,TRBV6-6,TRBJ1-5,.,TGTGCCAGCACAGAGGGCAATCAGCCCCAGCATTTT,CASTEGNQPQHF
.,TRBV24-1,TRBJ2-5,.,TGTGCCACCAGTTTTCAGGATGGGGTATCGGGGAAAGAGACCCAGTACTTC,CATSFQDGVSGKETQYF
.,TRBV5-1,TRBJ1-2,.,TGCGCCAGCAGTCGGGGGGACGGGGCCTATGGCTACACCTTC,CASSRGDGAYGYTF
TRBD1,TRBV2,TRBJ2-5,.,TGTGCCAGCAGTGGGGGACAGCCGTACCAAGAGACCCAGTACTTC,CASSGGQPYQETQYF
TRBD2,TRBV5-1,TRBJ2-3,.,TGCGCCAGCAGCGGGACTAGCGGTCCTAGCACAGATACGCAGTATTTT,CASSGTSGPSTDTQYF
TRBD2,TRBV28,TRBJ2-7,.,TGTGCCAGCAGTTCCCTAGGGGGACTAGCGGGCTCTAGAGGACTCGAGCAGTACTTC,CASSSLGGLAGSRGLEQYF
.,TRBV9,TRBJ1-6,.,TGTGCCAGCAGCGCGATCCCTCAGGGAATCGGTTCACCCCTCCACTTT,CASSAIPQGIGSPLHF
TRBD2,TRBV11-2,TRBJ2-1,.,TGTGCCAGCAGCCTGCGACTAGCGGGAGGGATACGAACCTACAATGAGCAGTTCTTC,CASSLRLAGGIRTYNEQFF
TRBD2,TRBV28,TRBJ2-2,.,TGTGCCAGCAGCTTGGGACTAGCTGGCGGGGAGCTGTTTTTT,CASSLGLAGGELFF
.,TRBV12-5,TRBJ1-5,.,TGTGCTAGTGGGAGGGGGTGGAATCAGCCCCAGCATTTT,CASGRGWNQPQHF
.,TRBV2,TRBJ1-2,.,TGTGCCAGCAGTCCAGCTAACTATGGCTACACCTTC,CASSPANYGYTF
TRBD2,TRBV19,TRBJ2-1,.,TGTGCCAGTTCAAGCGGAGCGGGAGGGCCGTTCGGTAGTCAGTTCTTC,CASSSGAGGPFGSQFF
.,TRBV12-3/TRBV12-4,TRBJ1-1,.,TGTGCCAGCAGTTTAACATTGGCCCAAGCTTTCTTT,CASSLTLAQAFF
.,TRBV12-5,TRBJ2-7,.,TGTGCTAGTGGTCTCGGACAGCCGTCCGCCTACGAGCAGTACTTC,CASGLGQPSAYEQYF
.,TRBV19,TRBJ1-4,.,TGTGCCAGCCGGAGAAAGGGGATGGCTGAAAAACTGTTTTTT,CASRRKGMAEKLFF
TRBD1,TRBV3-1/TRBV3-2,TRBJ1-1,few,TGTGCCAGCAGCACTTCAAGGGGGCGGTCGGGCACTGAAGCTTTCTTT,CASSTSRGRSGTEAFF